Sequencing of this TCR beta chain was carried out in a study of T cell responses to AZD1222 COVID-19 vaccine. The table came from immunoSEQ multiplex PCR; TCRdb's copy has only in-frame clones and leaves some out. The sample includes approximately 150,000 clones, about 90% of them seen just once. V lost 1 base and J 4 bases, leaving 11 bases between the germline ends. The CDR3 extends over 14 amino acids. Per the germline V gene, CDR1 is MNHEY and CDR2 is SMNVEV (reference sequence). Study-level points and caveats: Spike-specific TCR breadth rose after two AZD1222 doses, and depth rose as well. Possibly, clonal diversity was underestimated; donors were largely white British and included more females.

As regards this clone: Its antigen is still unknown.

This sequence joins TRBV27 and TRBJ2-7, with D perhaps matching TRBD2 (5 bases). The source was peripheral blood, collected on day 0 of AZD1222 vaccination. The receptor was isolated from an adult in good health. The DNA of the CDR3 is TGTGCCAGCAGTTTATACATCGGAGGATACGAGCAGTACTTC. Encoded protein: CASSLYIGGYEQYF.